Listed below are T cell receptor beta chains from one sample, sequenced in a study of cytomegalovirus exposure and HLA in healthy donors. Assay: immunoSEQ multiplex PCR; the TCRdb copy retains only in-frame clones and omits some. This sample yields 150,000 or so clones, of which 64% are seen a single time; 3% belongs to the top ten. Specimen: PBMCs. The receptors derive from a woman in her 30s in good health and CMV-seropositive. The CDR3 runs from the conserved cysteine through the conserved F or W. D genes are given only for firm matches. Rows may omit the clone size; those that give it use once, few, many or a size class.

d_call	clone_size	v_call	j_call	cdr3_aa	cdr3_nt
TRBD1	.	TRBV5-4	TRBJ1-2	CASSPDRAGYTF	TGTGCCAGCAGCCCCGACAGGGCTGGCTACACCTTC
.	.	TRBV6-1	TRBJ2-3	CASILTASTDTQYF	TGTGCCAGCATACTGACAGCTAGCACAGATACGCAGTATTTT
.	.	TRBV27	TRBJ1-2	CASSLWLGAGGYTF	TGTGCCAGCAGTTTATGGCTGGGGGCAGGAGGCTACACCTTC
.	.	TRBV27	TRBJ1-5	CASSLGQGNQPQHF	TGTGCCAGCAGTTTAGGGCAGGGTAATCAGCCCCAGCATTTT
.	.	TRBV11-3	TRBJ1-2	CASSLARLDTF	TGTGCCAGCAGCTTGGCTCGTTTGGACACCTTC
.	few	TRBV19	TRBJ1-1	CASDTGGTSKGFF	TGTGCCAGTGATACCGGAGGGACCAGCAAGGGGTTCTTT
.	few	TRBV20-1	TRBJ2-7	CSAVDIREQYF	TGCAGTGCGGTAGACATCCGCGAGCAGTACTTC
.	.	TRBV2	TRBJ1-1	CAVSYRRATATRSGGTEAFF	TGTGCCGTGAGTTACCGTCGAGCTACCGCGACCCGTTCGGGGGGCACTGAAGCTTTCTTT
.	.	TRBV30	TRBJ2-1	CAWSKTVLNEQFF	TGTGCCTGGAGTAAGACTGTACTCAATGAGCAGTTCTTC
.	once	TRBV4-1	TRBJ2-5	CASSQASVGEETQYF	TGCGCCAGCAGCCAAGCTTCGGTCGGGGAAGAGACCCAGTACTTC